This record covers a single T cell receptor (beta chain). This record comes from a study of control samples from healthy donors and cancer patients. Assay: immunoSEQ multiplex PCR; the TCRdb copy retains only in-frame clones and omits some. The data show about 140,000 clones, 94% seen once. The CDR3 length is 14 residues. The junction had 4 bases not matched to a gene; V was cut back by 4 bases and J by 4 bases. The germline gives CDR1 ENHRY, CDR2 SYGVKD. The chain has TRBV10-3 and TRBJ2-1; TRBD2 matches 7 bases. The sample taken for sequencing was blood. The origin of this receptor is a man between 35 and 55 years old in good health. CDR3 region: CAISGEGSYNEQFF. The CDR3 region has the DNA TGTGCCATCAGTGGGGAGGGCAGTTACAATGAGCAGTTCTTC.